These T cell receptor beta chains were read from a single sample in a study of cytomegalovirus exposure and HLA in healthy donors. Only in-frame clones appear in the TCRdb table, and some are missing; sequencing was by immunoSEQ multiplex PCR. The table includes approximately 120,000 clones, 77% detected once. The sample comprised PBMCs. Every receptor here comes from a man aged 35-49 years in good health and CMV-seropositive. Both conserved end residues are part of each CDR3. The order of the fields is V gene, D gene, clone size, J gene, CDR3 DNA, CDR3 protein. A D gene is named only where the DNA matches it firmly. Not all rows give a size; the values are once, few, many and, for expanded clones, a class.

TRBV11-2	TRBD2	-	TRBJ2-1	TGTGCCAGCAGCCCAGCGGGGAAAACCTACAATGAGCAGTTCTTC	CASSPAGKTYNEQFF
TRBV5-1	TRBD2	-	TRBJ2-7	TGCGCCAGCAGCTCAACCTCGGGAGGGGTAAGAGTCGAGCAGTACTTC	CASSSTSGGVRVEQYF
TRBV10-3	-	-	TRBJ2-1	TGTGCCATAGCCGACAGAGGAGACAATGAGCAGTTCTTC	CAIADRGDNEQFF
TRBV19	-	few	TRBJ1-1	TGTGCCAGTAGTATTTGGCAGGGCACTGAAGCTTTCTTT	CASSIWQGTEAFF
TRBV27	-	-	TRBJ2-3	TGTGCCAGCAGCACGTTTACTAGTCCGGGCACAGATACGCAGTATTTT	CASSTFTSPGTDTQYF
TRBV6-5	TRBD1	few	TRBJ2-2	TGTGCCAGCAGTTCGGACAGGGGGACCGCCGGGGAGCTGTTTTTT	CASSSDRGTAGELFF
TRBV25-1	-	few	TRBJ1-6	TGTGCCAGCAGTGATCCGGACAGAGCCAATTCACCCCTCCACTTT	CASSDPDRANSPLHF
TRBV7-8	-	few	TRBJ2-6	TGTGCCAGCAGCCGGGACACCACCTCTGGGGCCAACGTCCTGACTTTC	CASSRDTTSGANVLTF
TRBV18	-	-	TRBJ2-2	TGTGCCAGTATTACAGAGATGAACACCGGGGAGCTGTTTTTT	CASITEMNTGELFF
TRBV18	-	-	TRBJ2-7	TGTGCCAGCTCACCACTGCAGATGACAACCTACGAGCAGTACTTC	CASSPLQMTTYEQYF
TRBV4-3	TRBD1	-	TRBJ2-6	TGCGCCAGCAGCCAGGCGACAGGGCTCGGGGCCAACGTCCTGACTTTC	CASSQATGLGANVLTF
TRBV7-3	TRBD1	-	TRBJ2-1	TGTGCCAGCAGCTCAGGTTTTGGGACAGGGTGGAATGAGCAGTTCTTC	CASSSGFGTGWNEQFF
TRBV6-1	-	-	TRBJ1-6	TGTGCCAGCAGTGAGGCGCAGGGCATCTTCTCCTATAATTCACCCCTCCACTTT	CASSEAQGIFSYNSPLHF
TRBV18	-	-	TRBJ1-5	TGTGCCAGCCCAGGGTTTGCGGGCAATCAGCCCCAGCATTTT	CASPGFAGNQPQHF
TRBV5-8	TRBD1	once	TRBJ2-1	TGTGCCAGCAGCTGGGGACAGGGTTACGCCGACAATGAGCAGTTCTTC	CASSWGQGYADNEQFF
TRBV19	-	-	TRBJ2-1	TGTGCCCGAAGACAGTACAATGAGCAGTTCTTC	CARRQYNEQFF
TRBV7-9	-	-	TRBJ2-7	TGTGCCAGCAGCTTAACCGTCGGGGCCTACGAGCAGTACTTC	CASSLTVGAYEQYF
TRBV7-3	TRBD2	-	TRBJ2-1	TGTGCCAGCAGCCCCAGCCGACTAGCGGGGGGCGCATACAATGAGCAGTTCTTC	CASSPSRLAGGAYNEQFF
TRBV4-1	-	-	TRBJ1-5	TGCGCCAGCAGCCAAAACTTAGACATGGGCAATCAGCCCCAGCATTTT	CASSQNLDMGNQPQHF
TRBV5-1	TRBD1	-	TRBJ2-1	TGCGCCAGCAAGGTGGGGACAGGGTCCTACAATGAGCAGTTCTTC	CASKVGTGSYNEQFF
TRBV28	-	-	TRBJ1-1	TGTGCCAGCAGTACCCCCGGGTGGGTCTCAGAAGCTTTCTTT	CASSTPGWVSEAFF
TRBV28	-	few	TRBJ1-1	TGTGCCAGCAGTTTAGGAGGGGCGAACACTGAAGCTTTCTTT	CASSLGGANTEAFF
TRBV7-8	TRBD1	-	TRBJ1-5	TGTGCCAGCAGCTTAGATGGGACAGGGGATCAGCCCCAGCATTTT	CASSLDGTGDQPQHF
TRBV27	-	once	TRBJ1-2	TGTGCCAGCAGTGACTATCGTAGTAACTATGGCTACACCTTC	CASSDYRSNYGYTF
TRBV7-9	TRBD1	-	TRBJ2-7	TGTGCCAGCAGCTTAACACAGGGGGTTTCCTACGAGCAGTACTTC	CASSLTQGVSYEQYF
TRBV7-2	-	-	TRBJ1-2	TGTGCCGGCAGTCCCCCCGTATCCGCGGGCGGCTTCTATGGCTACACCTTC	CAGSPPVSAGGFYGYTF
TRBV4-2	TRBD1	-	TRBJ1-1	TGTGCCAGCAGCCAGTGGACAGGGAAGAACACTGAAGCTTTCTTT	CASSQWTGKNTEAFF
TRBV4-2	-	once	TRBJ1-2	TGTGCCAGCAGCCAGGCGGGGGATCCCTATGGCTACACCTTC	CASSQAGDPYGYTF
TRBV11-2	-	once	TRBJ1-1	TGTGCCAGCAGCTTACGCGTCGGTAGTCGGACTGAAGCTTTCTTT	CASSLRVGSRTEAFF
TRBV5-1	-	-	TRBJ2-3	TGCGCCAGCAGCACGGGTCTCGGGAGTGGGTATACGCAGTATTTT	CASSTGLGSGYTQYF
TRBV6-1	-	-	TRBJ2-1	TGTGCCAGCAGTGCCCGACCAGCCTTAGCCCCCACCTACAATGAGCAGTTCTTC	CASSARPALAPTYNEQFF
TRBV28	-	once	TRBJ1-1	TGTGCCAGCAGTTTAGAGTCGGACACTGAAGCTTTCTTT	CASSLESDTEAFF
TRBV7-9	-	-	TRBJ1-2	TGTGCCAGCAGCTTAAACGAAATCGGCTATGGCTACACCTTC	CASSLNEIGYGYTF
TRBV5-5	-	-	TRBJ1-6	TGTGCCAGCAGTTCCGGGTCCTATAATTCACCCCTCCACTTT	CASSSGSYNSPLHF
TRBV7-2	-	-	TRBJ2-2	TGTGCCAGCAGCCTAACGAACACCGGGGAGCTGTTTTTT	CASSLTNTGELFF
TRBV6-5	TRBD1	once	TRBJ1-1	TGTGCCAGCACCAGGGACAGGGCGGGCACTGAAGCTTTCTTT	CASTRDRAGTEAFF
TRBV4-1	TRBD1	-	TRBJ2-6	TGCGCCAGCAGCCCTTTGACAGGGACGATCTCTGGGGCCAACGTCCTGACTTTC	CASSPLTGTISGANVLTF
TRBV6-5	TRBD1	-	TRBJ2-2	TGTGCCAGCAAACGTGGACAGGTTAACACCGGGGAGCTGTTTTTT	CASKRGQVNTGELFF
TRBV6-5	-	once	TRBJ1-1	TGTGCCAGCAGGACCAGGGGCAGGAACACTGAAGCTTTCTTT	CASRTRGRNTEAFF
TRBV7-9	TRBD2	-	TRBJ2-5	TGTTCCAGCAGCGGGAAGGGGTCCGTCCAAGAGACCCAGTACTTC	CSSSGKGSVQETQYF
TRBV5-1	TRBD1	-	TRBJ1-4	TGCGCCAGCAGCCGGGGCCAGGGGGGCGAAAAACTGTTTTTT	CASSRGQGGEKLFF
TRBV14	TRBD1	once	TRBJ2-3	TGTGCCAGCAGCCGCACCGGGACAGAACTCCATACGCAGTATTTT	CASSRTGTELHTQYF
TRBV2	TRBD2	-	TRBJ2-5	TGTGCCAGCAGTAGACGGACTAGCTGGGGAGAGACCCAGTACTTC	CASSRRTSWGETQYF
TRBV28	-	-	TRBJ1-6	TGTGCCAGCAGGTCCCAGGGGCATTCACCCCTCCACTTT	CASRSQGHSPLHF
TRBV7-3	TRBD1	once	TRBJ1-1	TGTGCCAGCAGTCCCAGGACAGGGGGCGAAGCTTTCTTT	CASSPRTGGEAFF
TRBV6-8	-	-	TRBJ2-7	TGTGCCAGCAGTTACTCAGCGGGCGGGGCCTACGAGCAGTACTTC	CASSYSAGGAYEQYF
TRBV4-3	TRBD1	-	TRBJ2-7	TGCGCCAGCAGCCAAGAATCCAGGACAGGGGACCTCTACGAGCAGTACTTC	CASSQESRTGDLYEQYF
TRBV7-9	TRBD1	-	TRBJ1-4	TGTTCCAGCAGCTTACCTCAACCGACAGGGTTTGAAAAACTGTTTTTT	CSSSLPQPTGFEKLFF
TRBV30	TRBD1	-	TRBJ1-5	TGTGCCTGGAGTGGGACAGGGGTTCAGCCCCAGCATTTT	CAWSGTGVQPQHF
TRBV27	-	-	TRBJ2-7	TGTGCCAGCAGTCAAACAGGGAGGGCCGACTACGAGCAGTACTTC	CASSQTGRADYEQYF
TRBV19	-	once	TRBJ1-2	TGTGCCAGTAGTATAGTTACGGCAGGGGACTATGGCTACACCTTC	CASSIVTAGDYGYTF
TRBV7-9	-	-	TRBJ1-2	TGTGCCAGCAGCTTAGCGTGGCAGGGGAGGGATGGCTACACCTTC	CASSLAWQGRDGYTF